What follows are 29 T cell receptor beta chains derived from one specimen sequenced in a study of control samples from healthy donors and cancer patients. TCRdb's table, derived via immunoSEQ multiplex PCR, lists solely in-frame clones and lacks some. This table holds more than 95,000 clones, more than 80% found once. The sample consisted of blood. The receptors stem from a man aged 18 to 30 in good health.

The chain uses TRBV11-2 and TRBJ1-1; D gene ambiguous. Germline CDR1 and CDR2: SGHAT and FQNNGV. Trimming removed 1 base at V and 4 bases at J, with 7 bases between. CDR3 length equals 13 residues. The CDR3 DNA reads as TGTGCCAGCAGCTTAGCTGTAAGCACTGAAGCTTTCTTT. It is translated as CASSLAVSTEAFF.

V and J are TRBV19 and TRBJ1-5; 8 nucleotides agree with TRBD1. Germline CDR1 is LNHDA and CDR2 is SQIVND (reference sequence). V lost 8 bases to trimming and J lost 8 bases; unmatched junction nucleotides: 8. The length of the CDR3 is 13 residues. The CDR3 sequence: CASARTGFEPQHF. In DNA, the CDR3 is TGTGCCAGTGCCCGGACAGGGTTTGAGCCCCAGCATTTT. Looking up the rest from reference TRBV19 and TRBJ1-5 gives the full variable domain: DGGITQSPKYLFRKEGQNVTLSCEQNLNHDAMYWYRQDPGQGLRLIYYSQIVNDFQKGDIAEGYSVSREKKESFPLTVTSAQKNPTAFYLCASARTGFEPQHFGDGTRLSIL.

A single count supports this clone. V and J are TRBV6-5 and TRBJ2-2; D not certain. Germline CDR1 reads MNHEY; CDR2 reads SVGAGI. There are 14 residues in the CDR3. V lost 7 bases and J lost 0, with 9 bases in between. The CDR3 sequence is CASILAANTGELFF. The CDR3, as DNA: TGTGCCAGCATTCTCGCCGCGAACACCGGGGAGCTGTTTTTT.

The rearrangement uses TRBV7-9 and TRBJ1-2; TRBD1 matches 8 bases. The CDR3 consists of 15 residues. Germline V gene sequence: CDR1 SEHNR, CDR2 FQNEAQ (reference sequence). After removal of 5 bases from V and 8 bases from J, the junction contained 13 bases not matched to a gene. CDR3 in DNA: TGTGCCAGCAGCCTACGTCCCGACAGGGGAAAGGGCTACACCTTC. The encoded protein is CASSLRPDRGKGYTF.

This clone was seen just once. DNA of the CDR3: TGCGCCAGCAGCCAAGAAGGGGACAGATACAATGAGCAGTTCTTC. It codes for CASSQEGDRYNEQFF. The rearrangement uses TRBV4-3 and TRBJ2-1; 7 nucleotides line up with TRBD1. Germline trimming cut 0 bases from V and 4 bases from J; bases unmatched to any gene: 3. Germline V CDR1 and CDR2: LGHNA, YSLEER. The CDR3 is 15 residues long.

CDR3 loop: CAISESVRVLNTEAFF. CDR3 coding DNA: TGTGCCATCAGTGAGTCTGTCAGGGTATTGAACACTGAAGCTTTCTTT. The chain joins TRBV10-3 to TRBJ1-1; weak D call: TRBD1 (5 bases). Germline assignment: CDR1 ENHRY and CDR2 SYGVKD. The CDR3 totals 16 residues. V lost 0 bases and J lost 0, with 11 bases in between.

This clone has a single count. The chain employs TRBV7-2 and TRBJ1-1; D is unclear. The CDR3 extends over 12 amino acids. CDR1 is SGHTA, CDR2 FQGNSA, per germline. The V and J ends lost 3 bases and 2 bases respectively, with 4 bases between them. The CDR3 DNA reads TGTGCCAGCAGCTTCCTTAACACTGAAGCTTTCTTT. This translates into CASSFLNTEAFF.

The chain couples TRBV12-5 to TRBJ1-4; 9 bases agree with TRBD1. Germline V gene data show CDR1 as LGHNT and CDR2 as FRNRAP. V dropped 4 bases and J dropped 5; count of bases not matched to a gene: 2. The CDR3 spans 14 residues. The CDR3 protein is CASGSGTGNEKLFF. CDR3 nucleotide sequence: TGTGCTAGTGGTTCGGGGACAGGGAATGAAAAACTGTTTTTT.

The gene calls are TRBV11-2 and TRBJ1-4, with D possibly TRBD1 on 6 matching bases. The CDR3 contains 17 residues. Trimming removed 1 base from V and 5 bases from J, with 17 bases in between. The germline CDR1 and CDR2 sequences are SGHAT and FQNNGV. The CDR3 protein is CASSLVGGGRENEKLFF. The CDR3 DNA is TGTGCCAGCAGCTTAGTAGGGGGGGGCAGGGAGAATGAAAAACTGTTTTTT.

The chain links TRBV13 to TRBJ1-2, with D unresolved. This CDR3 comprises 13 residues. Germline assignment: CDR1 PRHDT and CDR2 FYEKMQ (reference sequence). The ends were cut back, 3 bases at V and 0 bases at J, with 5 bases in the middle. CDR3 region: CASSFGPNYGYTF. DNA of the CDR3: TGTGCCAGCAGCTTCGGACCTAACTATGGCTACACCTTC.

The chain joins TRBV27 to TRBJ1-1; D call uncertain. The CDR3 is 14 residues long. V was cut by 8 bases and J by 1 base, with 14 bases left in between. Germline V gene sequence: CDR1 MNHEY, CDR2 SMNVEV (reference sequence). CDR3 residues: CASRLVWENTEAFF. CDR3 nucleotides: TGTGCCAGCCGCTTGGTTTGGGAGAACACTGAAGCTTTCTTT.

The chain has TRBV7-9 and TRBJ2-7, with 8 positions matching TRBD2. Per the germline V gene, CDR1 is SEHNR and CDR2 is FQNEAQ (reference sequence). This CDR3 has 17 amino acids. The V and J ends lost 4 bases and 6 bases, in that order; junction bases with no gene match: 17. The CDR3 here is CASSSIRTSIVSSEQYF. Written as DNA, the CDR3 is TGTGCCAGCAGCTCCATCAGGACTAGCATTGTTTCCAGCGAGCAGTACTTC.

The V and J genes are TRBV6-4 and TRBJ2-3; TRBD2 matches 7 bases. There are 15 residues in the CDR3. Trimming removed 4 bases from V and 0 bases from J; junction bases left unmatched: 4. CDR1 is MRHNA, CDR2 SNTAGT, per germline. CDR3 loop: CASSVGAGSTDTQYF. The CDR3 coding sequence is TGTGCCAGCAGTGTGGGAGCGGGGAGCACAGATACGCAGTATTTT.

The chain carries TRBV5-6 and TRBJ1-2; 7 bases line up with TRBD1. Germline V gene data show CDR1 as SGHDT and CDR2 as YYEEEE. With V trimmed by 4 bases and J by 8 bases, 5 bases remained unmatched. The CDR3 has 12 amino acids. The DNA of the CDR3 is TGTGCCAGCAGCGGAACAGGGGCGGGCTACACCTTC. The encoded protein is CASSGTGAGYTF.

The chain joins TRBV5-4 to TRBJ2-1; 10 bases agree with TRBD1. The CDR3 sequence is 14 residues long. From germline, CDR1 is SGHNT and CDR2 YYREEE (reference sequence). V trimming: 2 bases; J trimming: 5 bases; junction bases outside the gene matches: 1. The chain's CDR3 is CASSFGTGDNEQFF. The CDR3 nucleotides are TGTGCCAGCAGCTTCGGGACAGGGGACAATGAGCAGTTCTTC.

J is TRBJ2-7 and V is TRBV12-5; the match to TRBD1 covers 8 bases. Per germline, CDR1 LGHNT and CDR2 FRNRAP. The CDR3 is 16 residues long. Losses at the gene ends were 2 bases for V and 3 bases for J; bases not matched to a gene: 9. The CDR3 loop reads CASGLTPGQAIYEQYF. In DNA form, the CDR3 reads TGTGCTAGTGGTTTGACACCGGGACAGGCTATCTACGAGCAGTACTTC.

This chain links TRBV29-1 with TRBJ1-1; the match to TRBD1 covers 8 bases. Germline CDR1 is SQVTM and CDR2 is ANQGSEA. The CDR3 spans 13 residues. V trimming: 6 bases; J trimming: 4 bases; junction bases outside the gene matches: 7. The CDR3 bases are TGCAGCGTAGGACCGGGACAGGCCACTGAAGCTTTCTTT. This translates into CSVGPGQATEAFF.

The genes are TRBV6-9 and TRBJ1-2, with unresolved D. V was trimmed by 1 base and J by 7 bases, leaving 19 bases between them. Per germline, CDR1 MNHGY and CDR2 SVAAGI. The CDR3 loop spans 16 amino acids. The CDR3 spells CASSYCLGSQVSGYTF. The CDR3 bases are TGTGCCAGCAGTTATTGCCTGGGTAGCCAGGTAAGTGGCTACACCTTC.

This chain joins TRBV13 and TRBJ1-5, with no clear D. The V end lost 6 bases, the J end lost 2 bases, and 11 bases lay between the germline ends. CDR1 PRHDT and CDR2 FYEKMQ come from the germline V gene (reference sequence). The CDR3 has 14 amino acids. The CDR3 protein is CASSLFGGNQPQHF. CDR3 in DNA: TGTGCCAGCAGTTTATTTGGTGGCAATCAGCCCCAGCATTTT.

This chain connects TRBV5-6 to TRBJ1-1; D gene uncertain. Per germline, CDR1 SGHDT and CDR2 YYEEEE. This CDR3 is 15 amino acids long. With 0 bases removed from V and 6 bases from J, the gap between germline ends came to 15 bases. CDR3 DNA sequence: TGTGCCAGCAGCTTGGGGCCAGGAGTTAACGCTGAAGCTTTCTTT. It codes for CASSLGPGVNAEAFF.

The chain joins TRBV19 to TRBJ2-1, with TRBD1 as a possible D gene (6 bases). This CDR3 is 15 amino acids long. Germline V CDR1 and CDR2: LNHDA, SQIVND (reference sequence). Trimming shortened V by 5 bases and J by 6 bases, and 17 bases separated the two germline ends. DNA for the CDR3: TGTGCCAGTAGTTCACAGGGTCGACCGGTCAATGAGCAGTTCTTC. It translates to CASSSQGRPVNEQFF. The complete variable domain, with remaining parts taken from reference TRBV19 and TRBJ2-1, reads DGGITQSPKYLFRKEGQNVTLSCEQNLNHDAMYWYRQDPGQGLRLIYYSQIVNDFQKGDIAEGYSVSREKKESFPLTVTSAQKNPTAFYLCASSSQGRPVNEQFFGPGTRLTVL.

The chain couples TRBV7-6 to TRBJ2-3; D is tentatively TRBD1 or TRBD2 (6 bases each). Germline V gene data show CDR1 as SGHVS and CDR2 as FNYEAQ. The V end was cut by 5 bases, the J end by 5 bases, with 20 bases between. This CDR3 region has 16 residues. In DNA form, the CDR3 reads TGTGCCAGCAGCACGTATTCGGCAGGGGAGGTAGATACGCAGTATTTT. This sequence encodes CASSTYSAGEVDTQYF.

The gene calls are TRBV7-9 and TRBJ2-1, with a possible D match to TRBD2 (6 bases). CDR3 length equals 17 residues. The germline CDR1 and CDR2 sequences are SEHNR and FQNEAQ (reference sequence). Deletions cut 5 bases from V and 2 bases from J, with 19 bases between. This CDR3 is CASSIGRTSIPYNEQFF. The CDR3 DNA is TGTGCCAGCAGCATAGGCCGTACTAGCATCCCCTACAATGAGCAGTTCTTC. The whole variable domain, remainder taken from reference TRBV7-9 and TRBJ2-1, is DTGVSQNPRHKITKRGQNVTFRCDPISEHNRLYWYRQTLGQGPEFLTYFQNEAQLEKSRLLSDRFSAERPKGSFSTLEIQRTEQGDSAMYLCASSIGRTSIPYNEQFFGPGTRLTVL.

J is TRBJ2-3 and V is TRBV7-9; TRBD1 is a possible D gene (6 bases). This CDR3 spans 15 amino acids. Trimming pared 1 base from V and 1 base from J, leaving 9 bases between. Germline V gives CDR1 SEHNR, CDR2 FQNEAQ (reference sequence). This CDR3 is CASSLVRGGTDTQYF. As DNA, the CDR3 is TGTGCCAGCAGCTTAGTCAGGGGCGGCACAGATACGCAGTATTTT.

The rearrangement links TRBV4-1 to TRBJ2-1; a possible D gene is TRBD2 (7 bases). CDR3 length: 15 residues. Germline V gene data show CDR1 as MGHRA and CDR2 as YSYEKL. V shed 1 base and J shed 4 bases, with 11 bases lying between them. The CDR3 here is CASSQGGGGYNEQFF. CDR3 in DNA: TGCGCCAGCAGCCAAGGAGGGGGGGGGTACAATGAGCAGTTCTTC.

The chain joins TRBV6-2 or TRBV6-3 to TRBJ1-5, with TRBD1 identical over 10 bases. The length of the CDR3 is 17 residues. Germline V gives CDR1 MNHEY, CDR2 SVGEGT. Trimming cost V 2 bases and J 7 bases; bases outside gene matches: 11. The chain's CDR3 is CASSYAPRTGGYQPQHF. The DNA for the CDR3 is TGTGCCAGCAGTTACGCCCCCCGGACAGGGGGTTACCAGCCCCAGCATTTT.

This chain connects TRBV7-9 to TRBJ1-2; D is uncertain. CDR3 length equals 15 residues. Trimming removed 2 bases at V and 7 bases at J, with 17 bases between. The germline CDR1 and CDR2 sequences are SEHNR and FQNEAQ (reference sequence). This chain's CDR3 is CASSLRQSSITGYTF. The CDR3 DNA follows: TGTGCCAGCAGCTTACGGCAGAGCAGCATAACTGGCTACACCTTC.

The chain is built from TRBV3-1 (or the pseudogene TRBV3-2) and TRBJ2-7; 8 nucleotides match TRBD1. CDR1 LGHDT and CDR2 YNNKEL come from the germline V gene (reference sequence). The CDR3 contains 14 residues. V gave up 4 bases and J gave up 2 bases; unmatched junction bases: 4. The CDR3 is CASSPGTGAYEQYF. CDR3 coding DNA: TGTGCCAGCAGCCCCGGGACAGGAGCCTACGAGCAGTACTTC.

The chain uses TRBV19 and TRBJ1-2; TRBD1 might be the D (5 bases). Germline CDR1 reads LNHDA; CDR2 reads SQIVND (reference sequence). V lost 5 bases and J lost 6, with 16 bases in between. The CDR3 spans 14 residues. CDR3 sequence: CASSPGPRLDGYTF. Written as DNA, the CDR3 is TGTGCCAGTAGTCCGGGACCTAGGCTGGATGGCTACACCTTC. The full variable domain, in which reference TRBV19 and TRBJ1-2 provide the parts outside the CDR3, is DGGITQSPKYLFRKEGQNVTLSCEQNLNHDAMYWYRQDPGQGLRLIYYSQIVNDFQKGDIAEGYSVSREKKESFPLTVTSAQKNPTAFYLCASSPGPRLDGYTFGSGTRLTVV.